These 2 T cell receptor beta chains were all obtained from the same sample, sequenced in a study of T cell responses to AZD1222 COVID-19 vaccine. Only in-frame clones appear in the TCRdb table, and some are missing; sequencing was by immunoSEQ multiplex PCR. The data hold 100,000 to 150,000 clones, with about 90% observed a single time. The specimen comprised peripheral blood, sampled on day 0 of AZD1222 vaccination. These receptors all stem from an adult in good health.

The V call is TRBV2, the J call TRBJ1-2, with D tentatively TRBD1 (5 bases). This CDR3 comprises 12 residues. Germline CDR1 and CDR2: SNHLY and FYNNEI. The ends were cut back, 7 bases at V and 5 bases at J, with 11 bases in the middle. The CDR3 protein is CASMGGVYGYTF. CDR3 bases: TGTGCCAGCATGGGGGGGGTTTATGGCTACACCTTC.

The chain links TRBV6-2 or TRBV6-3 to TRBJ2-1; D is undetermined. Germline V gene lookup returns CDR1 MNHEY and CDR2 SVGEGT. The V end was cut by 4 bases, the J end by 6 bases, with 7 bases between. This CDR3 has 12 amino acids. The CDR3: CASSSLSNEQFF. For the CDR3, the DNA is TGTGCCAGCAGTTCACTTAGCAATGAGCAGTTCTTC.